These 3 T cell receptor beta chains came from one sample sequenced in a study of blood T cell repertoires in COVID-19. Assay used: immunoSEQ multiplex PCR; TCRdb lists only in-frame clones, some missing. The table records fewer than 70,000 clones, 75% to 90% of them present only once. The specimen sequenced was peripheral blood. Receptors were obtained from a man aged 50 or older with active COVID-19.

This clone was detected a few times. The J gene is TRBJ1-5, the V gene TRBV6-5; 11 bases are shared with TRBD1. The V gene's germline CDR1 is MNHEY and CDR2 SVGAGI. The CDR3 is 14 residues long. V gave up 4 bases and J gave up 7 bases; unmatched junction bases: 3. The CDR3 DNA reads TGTGCCAGCAGTTCCAGGACAGGGGGCCAGCCCCAGCATTTT. This encodes CASSSRTGGQPQHF.

The rearrangement uses TRBV7-9 and TRBJ2-5, with 7 positions matching TRBD1. This CDR3 has 14 residues. Germline loops: CDR1 SEHNR, CDR2 FQNEAQ (reference sequence). J lost 3 bases, V lost 5 bases, and 6 bases had no gene match. CDR3 region: CASSNHRGEETQYF. The DNA of the CDR3 is TGTGCCAGCAGCAACCACAGGGGTGAAGAGACCCAGTACTTC.

This sequence joins TRBV14 and TRBJ2-3; no reliable D call. Germline V gene sequence: CDR1 SGHDN, CDR2 FVKESK. The CDR3 is 12 amino acids. Trimming removed 1 base from V and 5 bases from J, with 4 bases in between. CDR3 sequence: CASSQGGDTQYF. The CDR3 DNA reads as TGTGCCAGCAGCCAAGGAGGAGATACGCAGTATTTT.